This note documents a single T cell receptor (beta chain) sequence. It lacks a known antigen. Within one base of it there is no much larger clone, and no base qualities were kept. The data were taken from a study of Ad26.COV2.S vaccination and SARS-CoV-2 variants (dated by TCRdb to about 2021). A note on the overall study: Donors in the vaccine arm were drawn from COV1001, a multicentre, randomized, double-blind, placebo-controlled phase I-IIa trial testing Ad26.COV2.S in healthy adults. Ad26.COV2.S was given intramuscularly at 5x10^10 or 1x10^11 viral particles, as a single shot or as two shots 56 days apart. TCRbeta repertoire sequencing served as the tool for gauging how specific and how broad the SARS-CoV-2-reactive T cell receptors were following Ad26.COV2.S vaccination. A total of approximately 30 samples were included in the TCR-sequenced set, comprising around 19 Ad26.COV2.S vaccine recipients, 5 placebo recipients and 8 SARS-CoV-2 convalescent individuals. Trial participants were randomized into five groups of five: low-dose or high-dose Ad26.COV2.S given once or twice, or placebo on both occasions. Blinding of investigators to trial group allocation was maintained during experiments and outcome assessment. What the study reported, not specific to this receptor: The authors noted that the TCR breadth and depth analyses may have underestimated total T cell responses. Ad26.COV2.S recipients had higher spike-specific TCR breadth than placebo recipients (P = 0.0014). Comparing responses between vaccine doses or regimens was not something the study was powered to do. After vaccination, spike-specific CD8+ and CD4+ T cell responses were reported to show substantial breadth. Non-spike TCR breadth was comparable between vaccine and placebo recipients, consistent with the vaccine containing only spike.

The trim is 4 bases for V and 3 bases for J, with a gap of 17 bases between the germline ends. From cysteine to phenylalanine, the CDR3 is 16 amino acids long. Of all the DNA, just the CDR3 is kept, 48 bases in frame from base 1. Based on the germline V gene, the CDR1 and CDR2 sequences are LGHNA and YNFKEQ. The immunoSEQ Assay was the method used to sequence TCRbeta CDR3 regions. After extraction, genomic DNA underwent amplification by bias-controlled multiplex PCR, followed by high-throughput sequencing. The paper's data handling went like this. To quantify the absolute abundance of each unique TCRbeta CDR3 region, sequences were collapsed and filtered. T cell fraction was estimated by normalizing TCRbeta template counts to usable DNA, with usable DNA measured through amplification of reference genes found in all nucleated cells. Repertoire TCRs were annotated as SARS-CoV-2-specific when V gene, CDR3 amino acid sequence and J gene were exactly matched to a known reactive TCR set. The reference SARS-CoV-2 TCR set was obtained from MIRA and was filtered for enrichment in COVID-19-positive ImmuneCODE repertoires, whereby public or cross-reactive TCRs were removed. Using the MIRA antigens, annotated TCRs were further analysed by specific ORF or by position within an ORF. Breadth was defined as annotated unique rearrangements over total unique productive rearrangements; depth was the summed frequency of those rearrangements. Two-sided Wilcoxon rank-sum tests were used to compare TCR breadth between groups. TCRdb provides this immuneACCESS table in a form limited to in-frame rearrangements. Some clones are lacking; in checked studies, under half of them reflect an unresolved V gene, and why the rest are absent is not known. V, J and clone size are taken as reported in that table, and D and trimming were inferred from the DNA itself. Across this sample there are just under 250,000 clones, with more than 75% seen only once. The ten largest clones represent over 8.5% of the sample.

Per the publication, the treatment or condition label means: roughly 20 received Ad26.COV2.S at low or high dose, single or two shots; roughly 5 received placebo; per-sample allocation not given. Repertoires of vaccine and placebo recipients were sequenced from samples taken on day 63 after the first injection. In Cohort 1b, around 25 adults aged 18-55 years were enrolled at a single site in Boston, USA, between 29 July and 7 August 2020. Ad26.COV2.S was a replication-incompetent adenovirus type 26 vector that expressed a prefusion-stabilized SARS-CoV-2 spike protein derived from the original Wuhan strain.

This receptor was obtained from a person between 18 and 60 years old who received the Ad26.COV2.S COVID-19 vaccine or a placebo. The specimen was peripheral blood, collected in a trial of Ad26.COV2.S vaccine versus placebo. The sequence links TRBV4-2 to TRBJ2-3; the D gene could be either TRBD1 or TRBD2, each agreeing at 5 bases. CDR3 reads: CASSLYGPGTTDTQYF. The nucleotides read TGTGCCAGCAGCCTCTACGGGCCAGGGACGACAGATACGCAGTATTTT.